This TCR beta chain was profiled in a study of molecular identifiers for immune sequencing clone quantification. CD8+CD4-CCR7+CD45RA+ sorting gave the naive CD8 T cells. In its sample, this clonotype was seen many times. Its antigen is still unknown. Listed TCR primers, together with previously described methods, were used for the bulk TCR libraries. TCRdb called the PCR reads again in MiXCR, with one record for every CDR3 protein. Of about 640,000 distinct CDR3 sequences listed, just under 20% were seen once; the top ten hold roughly 0.85%. General study points: Clones above 20 RNA copies held over 97% of effector molecules, under 1% in naive cells. One cell's worth of spiked Jurkat TCR RNA was reportedly detectable among 1 million or so naive cells.

The sequencing sample was made of naive CD8+ T cells from blood, with Jurkat cell RNA spiked in. Subset of the sample: FACS-sorted CD8+CD4-CCR7+CD45RA+ naive T cells. The receptor's source is a human donor in good health. Some libraries in this study had Jurkat cell RNA spiked in.

The CDR3 DNA sequence: TGTGCCAGCAGCAGCTGTCAGGGGCCCCCTAAGTACGAGCAGTACTTC. Translating it yields CASSSCQGPPKYEQYF. The chain carries TRBV21-1 and TRBJ2-7; TRBD1 is taken as the D call from the table, unchecked against the DNA. TRBV21-1 is a listed pseudogene. The CDR3 extends over 16 amino acids.